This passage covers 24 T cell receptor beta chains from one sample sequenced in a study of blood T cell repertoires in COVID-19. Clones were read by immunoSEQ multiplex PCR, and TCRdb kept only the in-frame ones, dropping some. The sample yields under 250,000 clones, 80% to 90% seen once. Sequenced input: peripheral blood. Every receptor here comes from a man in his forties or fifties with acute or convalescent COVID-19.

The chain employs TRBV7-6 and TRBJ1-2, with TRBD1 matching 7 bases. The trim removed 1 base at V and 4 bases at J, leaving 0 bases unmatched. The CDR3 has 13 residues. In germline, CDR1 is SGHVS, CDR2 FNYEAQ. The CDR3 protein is CASSLGTGYGYTF. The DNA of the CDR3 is TGTGCCAGCAGCTTAGGGACAGGCTATGGCTACACCTTC.

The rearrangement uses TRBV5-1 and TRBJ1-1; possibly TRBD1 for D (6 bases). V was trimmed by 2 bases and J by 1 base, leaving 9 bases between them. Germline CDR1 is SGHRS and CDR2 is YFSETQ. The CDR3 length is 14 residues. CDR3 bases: TGCGCCAGCAGCTTCAGGGGAGAGAACACTGAAGCTTTCTTT. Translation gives CASSFRGENTEAFF.

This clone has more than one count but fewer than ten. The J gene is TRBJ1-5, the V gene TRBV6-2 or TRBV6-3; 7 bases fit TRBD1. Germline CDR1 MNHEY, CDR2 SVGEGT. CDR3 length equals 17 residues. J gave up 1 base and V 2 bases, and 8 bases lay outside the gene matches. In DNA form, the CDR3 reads TGTGCCAGCAGTTACGAGGGGGCCCGAGGGAGCAATCAGCCCCAGCATTTT. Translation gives CASSYEGARGSNQPQHF.

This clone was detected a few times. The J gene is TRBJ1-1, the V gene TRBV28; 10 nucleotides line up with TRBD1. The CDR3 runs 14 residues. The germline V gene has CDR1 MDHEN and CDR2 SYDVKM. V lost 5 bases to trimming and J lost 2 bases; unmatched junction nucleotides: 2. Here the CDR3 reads CASSGTGVNTEAFF. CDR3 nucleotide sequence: TGTGCCAGCAGTGGGACAGGGGTAAACACTGAAGCTTTCTTT.

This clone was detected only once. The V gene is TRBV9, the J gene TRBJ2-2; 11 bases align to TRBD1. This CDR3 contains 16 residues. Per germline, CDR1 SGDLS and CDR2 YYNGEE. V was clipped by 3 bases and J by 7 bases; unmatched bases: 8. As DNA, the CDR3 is TGTGCCAGCAGCGGACGGACAGGGGGCTCGATCGGGGAGCTGTTTTTT. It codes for CASSGRTGGSIGELFF.

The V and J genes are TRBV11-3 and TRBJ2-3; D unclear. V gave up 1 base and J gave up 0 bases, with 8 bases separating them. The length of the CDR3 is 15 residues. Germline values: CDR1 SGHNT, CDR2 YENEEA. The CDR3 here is CASSLGPTSTDTQYF. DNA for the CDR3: TGTGCCAGCAGCTTAGGCCCGACTAGCACAGATACGCAGTATTTT.

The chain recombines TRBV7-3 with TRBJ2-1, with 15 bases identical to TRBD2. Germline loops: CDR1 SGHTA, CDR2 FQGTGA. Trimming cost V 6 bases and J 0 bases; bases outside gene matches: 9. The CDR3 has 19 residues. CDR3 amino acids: CASSPKGTSGRYSYNEQFF. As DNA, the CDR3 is TGTGCCAGCAGTCCGAAGGGGACTAGCGGGAGGTACTCCTACAATGAGCAGTTCTTC.

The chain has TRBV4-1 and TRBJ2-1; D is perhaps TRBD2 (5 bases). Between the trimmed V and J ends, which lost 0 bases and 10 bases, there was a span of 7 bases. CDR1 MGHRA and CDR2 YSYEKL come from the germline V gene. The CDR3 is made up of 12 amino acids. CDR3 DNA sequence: TGCGCCAGCAGCCAAGAGTTAGCGGAGCAGTTCTTC. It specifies CASSQELAEQFF.

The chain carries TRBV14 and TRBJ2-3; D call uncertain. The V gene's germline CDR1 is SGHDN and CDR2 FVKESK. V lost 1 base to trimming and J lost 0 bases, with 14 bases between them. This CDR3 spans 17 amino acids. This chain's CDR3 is CASSQVMRLPSTDTQYF. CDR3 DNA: TGTGCCAGCAGCCAAGTCATGAGACTCCCGAGCACAGATACGCAGTATTTT.

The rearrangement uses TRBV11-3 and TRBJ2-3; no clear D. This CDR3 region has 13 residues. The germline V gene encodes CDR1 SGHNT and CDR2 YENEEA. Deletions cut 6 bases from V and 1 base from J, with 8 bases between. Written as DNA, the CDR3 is TGTGCCAGCAGTAGGCAGGGCACAGATACGCAGTATTTT. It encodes CASSRQGTDTQYF.

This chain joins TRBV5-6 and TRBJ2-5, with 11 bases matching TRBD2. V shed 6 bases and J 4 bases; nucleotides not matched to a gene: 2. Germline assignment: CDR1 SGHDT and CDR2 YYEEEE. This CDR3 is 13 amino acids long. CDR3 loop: CASIGLAGETQYF. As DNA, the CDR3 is TGTGCCAGCATCGGACTAGCGGGAGAGACCCAGTACTTC. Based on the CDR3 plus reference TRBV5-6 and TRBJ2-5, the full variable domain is DAGVTQSPTHLIKTRGQQVTLRCSPKSGHDTVSWYQQALGQGPQFIFQYYEEEERQRGNFPDRFSGHQFPNYSSELNVNALLLGDSALYLCASIGLAGETQYFGPGTRLLVL.

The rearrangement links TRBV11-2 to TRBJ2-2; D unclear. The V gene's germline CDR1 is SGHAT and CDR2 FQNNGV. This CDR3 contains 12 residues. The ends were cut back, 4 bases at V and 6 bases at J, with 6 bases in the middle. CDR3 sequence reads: CASSSAPGELFF. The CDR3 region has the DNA TGTGCCAGCAGCTCCGCGCCCGGGGAGCTGTTTTTT.

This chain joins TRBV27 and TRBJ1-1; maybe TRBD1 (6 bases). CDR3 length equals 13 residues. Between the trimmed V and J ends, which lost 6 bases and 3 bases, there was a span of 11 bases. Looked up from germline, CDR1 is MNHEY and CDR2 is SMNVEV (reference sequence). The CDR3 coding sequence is TGTGCCAGCAGCTGGGGGGGCCACACTGAAGCTTTCTTT. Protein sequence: CASSWGGHTEAFF.

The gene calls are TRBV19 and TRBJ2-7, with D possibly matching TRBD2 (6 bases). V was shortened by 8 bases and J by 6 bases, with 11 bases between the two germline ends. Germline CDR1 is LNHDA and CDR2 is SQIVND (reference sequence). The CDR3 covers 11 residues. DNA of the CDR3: TGTGCCAGTGGGACTGTTTTCGAGCAGTACTTC. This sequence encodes CASGTVFEQYF.

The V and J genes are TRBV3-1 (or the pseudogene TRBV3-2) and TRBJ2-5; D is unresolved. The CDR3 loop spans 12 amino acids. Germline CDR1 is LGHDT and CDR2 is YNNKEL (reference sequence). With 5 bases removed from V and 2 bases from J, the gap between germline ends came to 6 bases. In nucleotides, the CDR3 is TGTGCCAGCAGCACAAATCAAGAGACCCAGTACTTC. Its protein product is CASSTNQETQYF.

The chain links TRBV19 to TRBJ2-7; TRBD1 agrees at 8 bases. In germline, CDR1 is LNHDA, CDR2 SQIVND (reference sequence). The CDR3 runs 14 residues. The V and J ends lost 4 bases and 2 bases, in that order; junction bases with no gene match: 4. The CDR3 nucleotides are TGTGCCAGTAGTAGGTGGGACAGGACCTACGAGCAGTACTTC. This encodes CASSRWDRTYEQYF. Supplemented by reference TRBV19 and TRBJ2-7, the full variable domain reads DGGITQSPKYLFRKEGQNVTLSCEQNLNHDAMYWYRQDPGQGLRLIYYSQIVNDFQKGDIAEGYSVSREKKESFPLTVTSAQKNPTAFYLCASSRWDRTYEQYFGPGTRLTVT.

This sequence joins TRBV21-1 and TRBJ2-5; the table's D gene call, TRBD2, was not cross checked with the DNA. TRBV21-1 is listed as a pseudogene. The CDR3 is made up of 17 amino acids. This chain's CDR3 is CASRTRTSGRLMETQYF. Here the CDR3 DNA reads TGTGCCAGCAGGACTAGGACTAGCGGGCGGCTTATGGAGACCCAGTACTTC.

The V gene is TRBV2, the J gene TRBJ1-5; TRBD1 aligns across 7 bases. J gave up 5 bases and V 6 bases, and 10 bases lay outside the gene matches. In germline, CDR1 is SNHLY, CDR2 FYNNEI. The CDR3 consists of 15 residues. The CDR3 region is CASRGRTGLYQPQHF. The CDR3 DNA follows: TGTGCCAGCAGGGGTCGGACAGGTTTATATCAGCCCCAGCATTTT.

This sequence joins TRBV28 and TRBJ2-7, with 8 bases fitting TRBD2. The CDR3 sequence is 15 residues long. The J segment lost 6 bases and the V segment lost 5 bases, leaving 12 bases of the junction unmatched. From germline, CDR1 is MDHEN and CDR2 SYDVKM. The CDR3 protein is CASSVAGTRLGEQYF. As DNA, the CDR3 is TGTGCCAGCAGTGTTGCCGGGACTAGATTAGGCGAGCAGTACTTC.

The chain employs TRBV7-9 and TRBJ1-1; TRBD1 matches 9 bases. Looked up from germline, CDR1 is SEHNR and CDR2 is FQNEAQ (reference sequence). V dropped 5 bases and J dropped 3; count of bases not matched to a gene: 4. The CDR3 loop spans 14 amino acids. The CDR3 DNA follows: TGTGCCAGCAGCATGGGGACAGGGCACACTGAAGCTTTCTTT. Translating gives CASSMGTGHTEAFF.

CDR3 protein: CASIAGTENTEAFF. The CDR3 nucleotides read TGCGCCAGCATCGCCGGGACAGAGAACACTGAAGCTTTCTTT. The chain is built from TRBV5-1 and TRBJ1-1, with 7 bases identical to TRBD1. V dropped 6 bases and J dropped 1; count of bases not matched to a gene: 6. The CDR3 covers 14 residues. Germline-derived CDR1 and CDR2 are SGHRS and YFSETQ.

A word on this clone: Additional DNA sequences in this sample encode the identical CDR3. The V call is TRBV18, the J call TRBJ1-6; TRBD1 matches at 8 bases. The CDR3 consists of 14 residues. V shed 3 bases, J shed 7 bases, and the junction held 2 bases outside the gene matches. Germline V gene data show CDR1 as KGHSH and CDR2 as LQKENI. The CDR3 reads CASSPGQGNSPLHF. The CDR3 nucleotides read TGTGCCAGCTCACCCGGACAGGGAAATTCACCCCTCCACTTT.

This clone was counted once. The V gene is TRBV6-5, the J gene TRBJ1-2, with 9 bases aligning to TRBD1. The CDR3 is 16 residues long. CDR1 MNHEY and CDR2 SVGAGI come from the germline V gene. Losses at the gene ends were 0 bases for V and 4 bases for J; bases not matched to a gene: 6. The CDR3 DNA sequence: TGTGCCAGCAGTTACTCCGGACAGGGGCTGATCTATGGCTACACCTTC. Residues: CASSYSGQGLIYGYTF.

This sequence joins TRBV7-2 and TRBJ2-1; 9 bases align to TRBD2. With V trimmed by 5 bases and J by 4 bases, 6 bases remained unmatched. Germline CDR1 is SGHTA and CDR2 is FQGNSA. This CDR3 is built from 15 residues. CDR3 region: CASSPQRGVYNEQFF. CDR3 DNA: TGTGCCAGCAGCCCTCAGCGGGGGGTTTACAATGAGCAGTTCTTC. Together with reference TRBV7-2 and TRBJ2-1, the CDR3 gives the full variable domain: GAGVSQSPSNKVTEKGKDVELRCDPISGHTALYWYRQSLGQGLEFLIYFQGNSAPDKSGLPSDRFSAERTGGSVSTLTIQRTQQEDSAVYLCASSPQRGVYNEQFFGPGTRLTVL.